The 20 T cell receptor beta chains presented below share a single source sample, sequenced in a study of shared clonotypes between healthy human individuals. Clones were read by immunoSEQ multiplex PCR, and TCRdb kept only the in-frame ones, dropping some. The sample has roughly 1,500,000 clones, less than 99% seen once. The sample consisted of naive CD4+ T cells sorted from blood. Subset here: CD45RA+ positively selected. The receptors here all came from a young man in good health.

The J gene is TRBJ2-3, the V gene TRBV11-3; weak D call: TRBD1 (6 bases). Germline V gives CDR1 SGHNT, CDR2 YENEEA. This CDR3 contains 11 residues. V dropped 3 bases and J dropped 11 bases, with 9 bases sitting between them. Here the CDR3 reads CASSFGQKQYF. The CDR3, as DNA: TGTGCCAGCAGCTTCGGACAGAAGCAGTATTTT.

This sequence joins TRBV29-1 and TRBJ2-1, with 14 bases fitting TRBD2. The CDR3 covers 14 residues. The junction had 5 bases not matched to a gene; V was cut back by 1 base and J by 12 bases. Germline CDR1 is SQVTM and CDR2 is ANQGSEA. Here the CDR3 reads CSVEVGLAGARQFF. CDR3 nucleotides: TGCAGCGTTGAAGTGGGACTAGCGGGAGCCCGGCAGTTCTTC.

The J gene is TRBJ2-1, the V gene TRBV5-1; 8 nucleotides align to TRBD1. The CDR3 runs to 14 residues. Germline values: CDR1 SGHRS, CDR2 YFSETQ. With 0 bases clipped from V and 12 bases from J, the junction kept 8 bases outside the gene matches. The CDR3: CASSLAASGGVQFF. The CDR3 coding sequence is TGCGCCAGCAGCTTGGCGGCGTCAGGGGGCGTGCAGTTCTTC.

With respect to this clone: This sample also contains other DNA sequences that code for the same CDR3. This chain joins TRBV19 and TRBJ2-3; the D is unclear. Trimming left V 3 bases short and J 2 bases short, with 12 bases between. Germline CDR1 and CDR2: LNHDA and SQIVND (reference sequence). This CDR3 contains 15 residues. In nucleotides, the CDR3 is TGTGCCAGTAGTATGTCACTACCCTACACAGATACGCAGTATTTT. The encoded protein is CASSMSLPYTDTQYF.

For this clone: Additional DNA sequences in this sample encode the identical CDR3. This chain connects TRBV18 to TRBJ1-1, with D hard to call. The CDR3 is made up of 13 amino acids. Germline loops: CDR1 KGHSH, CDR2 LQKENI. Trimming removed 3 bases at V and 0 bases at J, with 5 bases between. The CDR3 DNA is TGTGCCAGCTCACCGGACTTGAACACTGAAGCTTTCTTT. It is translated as CASSPDLNTEAFF.

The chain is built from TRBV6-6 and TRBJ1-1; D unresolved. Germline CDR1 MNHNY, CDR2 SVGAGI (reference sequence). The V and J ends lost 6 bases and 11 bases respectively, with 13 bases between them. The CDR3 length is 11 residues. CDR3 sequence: CASREKNRAFF. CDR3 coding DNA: TGTGCCAGCAGGGAGAAAAACCGGGCTTTCTTT.

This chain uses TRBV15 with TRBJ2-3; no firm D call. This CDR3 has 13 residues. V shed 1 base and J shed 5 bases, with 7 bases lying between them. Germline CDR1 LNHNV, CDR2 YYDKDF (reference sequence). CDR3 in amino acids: CATSRVNGDTQYF. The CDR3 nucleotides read TGTGCCACCAGCAGAGTTAATGGAGATACGCAGTATTTT.

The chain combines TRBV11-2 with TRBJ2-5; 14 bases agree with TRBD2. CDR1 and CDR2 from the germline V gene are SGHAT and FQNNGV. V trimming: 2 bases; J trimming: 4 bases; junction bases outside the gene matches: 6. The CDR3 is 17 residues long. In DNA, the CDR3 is TGTGCCAGCAGCTTACGACTAGCGGGAGGGCCCGTAGAGACCCAGTACTTC. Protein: CASSLRLAGGPVETQYF.

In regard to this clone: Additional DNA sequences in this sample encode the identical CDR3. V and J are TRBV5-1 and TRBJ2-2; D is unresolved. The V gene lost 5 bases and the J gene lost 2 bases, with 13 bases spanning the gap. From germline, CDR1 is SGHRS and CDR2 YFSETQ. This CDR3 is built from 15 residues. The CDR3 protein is CASSLGSPNTGELFF. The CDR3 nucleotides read TGCGCCAGCAGTTTAGGGTCCCCCAACACCGGGGAGCTGTTTTTT.

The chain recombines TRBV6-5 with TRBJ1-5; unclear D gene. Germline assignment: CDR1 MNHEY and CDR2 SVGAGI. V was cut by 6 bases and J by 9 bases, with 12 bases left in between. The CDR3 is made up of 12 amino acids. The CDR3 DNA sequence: TGTGCCAGCAGCCACCCCCTGGGGCCCCAGCATTTT. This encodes CASSHPLGPQHF.

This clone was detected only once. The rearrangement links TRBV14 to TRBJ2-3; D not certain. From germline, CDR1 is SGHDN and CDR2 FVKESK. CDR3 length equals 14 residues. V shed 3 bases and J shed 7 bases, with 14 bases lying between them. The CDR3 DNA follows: TGTGCCAGCAGCCATAAAATTGGGGTAAATACGCAGTATTTT. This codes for CASSHKIGVNTQYF.

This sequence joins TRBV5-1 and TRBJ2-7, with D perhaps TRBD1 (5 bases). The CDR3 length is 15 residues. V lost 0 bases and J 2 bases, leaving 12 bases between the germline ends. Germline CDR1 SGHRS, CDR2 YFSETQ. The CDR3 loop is CASSLDQGWTYEQYF. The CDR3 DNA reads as TGCGCCAGCAGCTTGGATCAGGGATGGACCTACGAGCAGTACTTC.

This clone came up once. CDR3 nucleotide sequence: TGTGCCAGCAGCTCCGGGACGTCTGGGGCCAACGTCCTGACTTTC. It specifies CASSSGTSGANVLTF. This chain connects TRBV7-9 to TRBJ2-6; D is possibly TRBD1 or TRBD2 (5 bases each). Germline V gene lookup returns CDR1 SEHNR and CDR2 FQNEAQ (reference sequence). The V end was cut by 4 bases, the J end by 1 base, with 8 bases between. The CDR3 has 15 amino acids.

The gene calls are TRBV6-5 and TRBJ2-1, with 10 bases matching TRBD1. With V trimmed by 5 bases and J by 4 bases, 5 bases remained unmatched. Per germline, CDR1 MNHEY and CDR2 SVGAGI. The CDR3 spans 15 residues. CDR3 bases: TGTGCCAGCAGTCGACCGGGACAGGGGTACAATGAGCAGTTCTTC. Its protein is CASSRPGQGYNEQFF.

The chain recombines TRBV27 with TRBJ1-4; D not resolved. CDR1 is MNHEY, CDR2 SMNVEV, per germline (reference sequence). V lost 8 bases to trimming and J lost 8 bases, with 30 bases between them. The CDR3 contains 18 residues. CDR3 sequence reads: CASARQKVGEVPREKLFF. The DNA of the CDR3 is TGTGCCAGCGCCCGTCAAAAGGTTGGGGAGGTACCCCGAGAAAAACTGTTTTTT. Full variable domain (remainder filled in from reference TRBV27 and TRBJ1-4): EAQVTQNPRYLITVTGKKLTVTCSQNMNHEYMSWYRQDPGLGLRQIYYSMNVEVTDKGDVPEGYKVSRKEKRNFPLILESPSPNQTSLYFCASARQKVGEVPREKLFFGSGTQLSVL.

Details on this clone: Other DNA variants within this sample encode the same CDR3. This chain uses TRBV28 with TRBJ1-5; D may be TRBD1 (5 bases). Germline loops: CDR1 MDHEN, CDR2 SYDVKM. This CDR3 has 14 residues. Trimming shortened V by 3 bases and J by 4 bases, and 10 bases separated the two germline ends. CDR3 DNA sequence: TGTGCCAGCAGTTTGGGGGGAGCGAATCAGCCCCAGCATTTT. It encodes CASSLGGANQPQHF.

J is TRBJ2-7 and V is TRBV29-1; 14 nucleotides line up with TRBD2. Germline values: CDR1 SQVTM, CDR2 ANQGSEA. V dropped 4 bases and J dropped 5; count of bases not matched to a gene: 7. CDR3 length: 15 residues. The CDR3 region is CSVVGLAGVIHEQYF. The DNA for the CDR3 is TGCAGCGTTGTGGGACTAGCGGGAGTAATCCACGAGCAGTACTTC.

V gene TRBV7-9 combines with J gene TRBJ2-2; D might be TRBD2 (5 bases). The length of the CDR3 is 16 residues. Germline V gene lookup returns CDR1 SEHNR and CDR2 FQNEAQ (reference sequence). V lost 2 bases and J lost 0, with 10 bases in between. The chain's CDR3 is CASSLMGSPNTGELFF. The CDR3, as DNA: TGTGCCAGCAGCTTAATGGGGAGCCCGAACACCGGGGAGCTGTTTTTT.

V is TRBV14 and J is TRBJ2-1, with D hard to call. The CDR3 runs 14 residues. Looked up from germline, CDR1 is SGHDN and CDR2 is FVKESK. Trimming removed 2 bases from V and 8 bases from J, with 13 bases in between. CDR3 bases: TGTGCCAGCAGCCAATACGGTGCCTCGTATGAGCAGTTCTTC. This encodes CASSQYGASYEQFF.

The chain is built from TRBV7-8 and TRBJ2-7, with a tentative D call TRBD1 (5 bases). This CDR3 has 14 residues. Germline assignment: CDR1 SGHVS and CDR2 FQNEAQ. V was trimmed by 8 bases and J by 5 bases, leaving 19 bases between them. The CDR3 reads CASGAGLDRHEQYF. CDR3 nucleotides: TGTGCCAGCGGGGCCGGGCTAGATCGCCACGAGCAGTACTTC.